This note documents a single T cell receptor beta chain sequence. The antigen is unknown. Researchers ran the PCR with 60 Vbeta and 13 Jbeta primers. TCRdb's table, derived via immunoSEQ multiplex PCR, lists solely in-frame clones and lacks some. Of about 140,000 clones detected, around three quarters appear once; the ten largest clones hold roughly 0.87%. The record originates from a study of cytomegalovirus exposure and HLA in healthy donors. Points from the study as a whole: TCR beta sequences numbering some 17,000 were associated with HLA alleles at 0.05 false discovery rate in a later analysis. Whilst most TCR sequences proved rare, a subset of public TCRs occurred across many donors. Most TCR beta V segments were productive about 87% or about 30% of the time in an earlier analysis.

Trimming took 4 bases from V and 2 from J, leaving 13 bases between them. The CDR3 totals 15 residues. Germline V gene data show CDR1 as SNHLY and CDR2 as FYNNEI. These donors, healthy bone marrow donors, were studied. What was sequenced was PBMCs. This chain joins TRBV2 and TRBJ2-3; perhaps TRBD2 as D (5 bases). This TCR was sampled from a man between 18 and 29 years old in good health and CMV-seronegative. The CDR3 bases are TGTGCCAGCAGTGGGACTGGGGAAGACACAGATACGCAGTATTTT. Residues: CASSGTGEDTDTQYF.